Listed below are T cell receptor beta chains from one sample, sequenced in a study of follicular helper T cells after annual influenza vaccination. Clones were sequenced by immunoSEQ multiplex PCR, and TCRdb holds only the in-frame ones, with some missing. There are several thousand clones in the sample; approximately 82% occur only once, and 1.5% to 2% lies in the top ten. This specimen was CXCR5+ CD38- circulating T follicular helper cells from blood, taken 7 days after influenza vaccination. Receptors originate from an adult who received the influenza vaccine. Each CDR3 is given with its conserved first and last residue. A D gene is named only where the DNA matches it firmly. Clone size appears in some rows only: once, few, many, or a class for an expanded clone.

v_call	clone_size	d_call	cdr3_length	j_call	cdr3_aa	cdr3_nt
TRBV5-1	once	.	14	TRBJ1-1	CASSLVGGSTEAFF	TGCGCCAGCAGCTTGGTGGGGGGTTCCACTGAAGCTTTCTTT
TRBV27	.	.	14	TRBJ2-5	CASSLSGVRETQYF	TGTGCCAGCAGTTTATCCGGGGTCCGAGAGACCCAGTACTTC
TRBV9	.	.	13	TRBJ2-7	CASSVGPFNEQYF	TGTGCCAGCAGCGTGGGACCTTTTAACGAGCAGTACTTC
TRBV6-5	few	.	13	TRBJ2-7	CASSLGIPYEQYF	TGTGCCAGCAGTCTCGGGATCCCATACGAGCAGTACTTC
TRBV5-5	.	TRBD1	12	TRBJ1-1	CASSIGTDEAFF	TGTGCCAGCAGTATTGGGACAGATGAAGCTTTCTTT
TRBV2	.	.	13	TRBJ2-5	CASRSEDRETQYF	TGTGCCAGCCGCTCCGAGGACAGAGAGACCCAGTACTTC
TRBV7-9	few	.	13	TRBJ1-1	CASRSTANTEAFF	TGTGCCAGCAGAAGTACAGCGAACACTGAAGCTTTCTTT
TRBV9	.	TRBD2	16	TRBJ2-2	CASSVRRGAITGELFF	TGTGCCAGCAGTGTGCGGCGGGGGGCAATCACCGGGGAGCTGTTTTTT
TRBV7-8	.	TRBD2	17	TRBJ2-5	CASSLSISSGGGLTQYF	TGTGCCAGCAGCTTATCCATTTCAAGTGGGGGGGGTTTAACCCAGTACTTC
TRBV30	.	TRBD1	13	TRBJ1-5	CAWGRGQNQPQHF	TGTGCCTGGGGGAGGGGACAGAATCAGCCCCAGCATTTT
TRBV28	.	.	14	TRBJ2-7	CASSPRGQEREQYF	TGTGCCAGCTCGCCCCGCGGCCAAGAAAGGGAGCAGTACTTC
TRBV7-8	.	.	15	TRBJ1-1	CASSLSAGMNTEAFF	TGTGCCAGCAGCTTATCGGCGGGAATGAACACTGAAGCTTTCTTT
TRBV28	few	.	14	TRBJ2-7	CASSATAGAYEQYF	TGTGCCAGCAGTGCCACAGCGGGTGCCTACGAGCAGTACTTC
TRBV28	once	TRBD1	16	TRBJ1-1	CASSSPGQGAGTEAFF	TGTGCCAGCAGTTCCCCGGGACAGGGGGCGGGGACTGAAGCTTTCTTT
TRBV28	once	.	14	TRBJ1-3	CASRRGWAGNTIYF	TGTGCCAGCCGGAGAGGGTGGGCGGGAAACACCATATATTTT
TRBV5-8	.	.	16	TRBJ1-5	CASSPDRGRSNQPQHF	TGTGCCAGCAGCCCGGACCGGGGCAGGAGCAATCAGCCCCAGCATTTT
TRBV5-1	.	.	14	TRBJ2-2	CASSLGHLTGELFF	TGCGCCAGCAGCCTAGGACACCTCACCGGGGAGCTGTTTTTT
TRBV2	.	.	15	TRBJ1-2	CASSERQGYIYGYTF	TGTGCCAGCAGTGAACGGCAGGGGTATATTTATGGCTACACCTTC
TRBV2	.	.	13	TRBJ2-5	CASSIQGEETQYF	TGTGCCAGTTCTATTCAGGGAGAAGAGACCCAGTACTTC
TRBV7-9	.	.	12	TRBJ1-1	CASSLSHTEAFF	TGTGCCAGCAGCTTAAGTCACACTGAAGCTTTCTTT
TRBV5-1	.	.	14	TRBJ2-5	CASSQQVSQETQYF	TGCGCCAGCAGCCAGCAGGTTTCCCAAGAGACCCAGTACTTC
TRBV7-3	once	TRBD1	16	TRBJ2-1	CASSLSGTGARNEQFF	TGTGCCAGCAGCTTAAGTGGGACAGGGGCCCGCAATGAGCAGTTCTTC
TRBV2	.	.	14	TRBJ2-1	CAIQPLERVSEQFF	TGTGCCATTCAGCCTCTGGAGCGGGTGAGTGAGCAGTTCTTC
TRBV4-3	.	TRBD1	15	TRBJ1-2	CASSQDASDRGLQTF	TGCGCCAGCAGCCAAGATGCATCGGACAGGGGATTACAGACCTTC
TRBV28	.	TRBD1	15	TRBJ1-1	CASRVQGALTTEAFF	TGTGCCAGCAGGGTCCAGGGGGCTCTTACCACTGAAGCTTTCTTT
TRBV9	.	.	18	TRBJ2-5	CASSVGPWGAGGGETQYF	TGTGCCAGCAGCGTAGGGCCATGGGGGGCTGGGGGCGGAGAGACCCAGTACTTC
TRBV4-3	.	TRBD2	15	TRBJ2-7	CASSQDTAGRGEQYF	TGCGCCAGCAGCCAAGATACGGCAGGGAGGGGCGAGCAGTACTTC
TRBV28	.	.	14	TRBJ1-2	CASSFVQAFYGYTF	TGTGCCAGCAGTTTTGTACAGGCCTTCTATGGCTACACCTTC
TRBV28	once	.	14	TRBJ2-7	CASLGTLSSYEQYF	TGTGCCAGCTTAGGAACGTTGAGCTCCTACGAGCAGTACTTC
TRBV29-1	.	.	14	TRBJ1-1	CSVEFTGRNTEAFF	TGCAGCGTTGAATTTACGGGGCGGAACACTGAAGCTTTCTTT
TRBV7-3	.	TRBD2	19	TRBJ2-2	CASSLKAPYSGANTGELFF	TGTGCCAGCAGCTTAAAAGCCCCCTACAGCGGGGCCAACACCGGGGAGCTGTTTTTT
TRBV5-1	.	.	17	TRBJ1-6	CASSRQPPNSYNSPLHF	TGCGCCAGCAGCCGACAGCCCCCGAACTCCTATAATTCACCCCTCCACTTT
TRBV28	.	TRBD1	14	TRBJ1-1	CASSRRTGGARAFF	TGTGCCAGCAGTAGGAGGACAGGGGGCGCACGGGCTTTCTTT
TRBV11-2	.	.	16	TRBJ2-6	CASSLDGSSGANVLTF	TGTGCCAGCAGCTTAGACGGGTCCTCTGGGGCCAACGTCCTGACTTTC
TRBV30	.	.	11	TRBJ2-5	CAWSLAETQYF	TGTGCCTGGTCGCTAGCGGAGACCCAGTACTTC
TRBV28	.	TRBD1	14	TRBJ1-2	CASSPGQGTGGYTF	TGTGCCAGCAGCCCGGGACAGGGCACAGGTGGCTACACCTTC
TRBV18	.	.	18	TRBJ1-1	CASSPYVFGGVGFGEAFF	TGTGCCAGCTCACCATATGTGTTTGGAGGGGTGGGGTTTGGTGAAGCTTTCTTT
TRBV2	.	.	15	TRBJ1-3	CASEGKSLSGNTIYF	TGTGCCAGCGAAGGTAAGAGCCTCTCTGGAAACACCATATATTTT
TRBV7-2	.	.	14	TRBJ1-6	CASSLTGYNSPLHF	TGTGCCAGCAGCTTGACAGGTTATAATTCACCCCTCCACTTT
TRBV28	.	.	13	TRBJ2-3	CASSATGTDTQYF	TGTGCCAGCAGTGCCACAGGGACAGATACGCAGTATTTT
TRBV6-5	.	.	12	TRBJ1-2	CASSYRGFGYTF	TGTGCCAGCAGTTACAGGGGATTCGGCTACACCTTC